The 3 T cell receptor beta chains below all came from one sample that was sequenced in a study of blood T cell repertoires in COVID-19. Clones were sequenced by immunoSEQ multiplex PCR, and TCRdb holds only the in-frame ones, with some missing. The data show about 150,000 clones, with about four fifths seen just once and roughly 0.56% held by the top ten. The specimen was peripheral blood. The source of these receptors is a man in his 60s with acute or convalescent COVID-19.

J is TRBJ1-2 and V is TRBV7-2, with 7 bases fitting TRBD1. CDR1 and CDR2 (germline): SGHTA, FQGNSA. Losses at the gene ends were 10 bases for V and 1 base for J; bases not matched to a gene: 9. The CDR3 runs 14 residues. CDR3 in amino acids: CATPTGALNYGYTF. Written as DNA, the CDR3 is TGTGCCACCCCTACAGGGGCCCTTAACTATGGCTACACCTTC.

The V and J genes are TRBV27 and TRBJ1-2; D possibly corresponds to TRBD1 (6 bases). The CDR3 is made up of 14 amino acids. V lost 2 bases and J 4 bases, leaving 11 bases between the germline ends. Germline values: CDR1 MNHEY, CDR2 SMNVEV (reference sequence). The DNA of the CDR3 is TGTGCCAGCAGTTTAATCGGCAGGGGCTATGGCTACACCTTC. Its translation: CASSLIGRGYGYTF.

The J gene is TRBJ2-7, the V gene TRBV7-8, with TRBD1 matching over 7 bases. V was pared by 5 bases and J by 4 bases, with 5 bases of the junction left unmatched. The CDR3 totals 13 residues. Germline lookup yields CDR1 SGHVS and CDR2 FQNEAQ. The CDR3: CASSPGQTYEQYF. The CDR3 nucleotides read TGTGCCAGCAGCCCGGGACAGACTTACGAGCAGTACTTC.